This T cell receptor (beta chain) was recovered during a study of T-cell memory formation after mild COVID-19. Study overall: The study found TCR clusters largely donor specific.

General observations from the study: Day 15 to 85 contractors were CD4/CD8 balanced; later expanders leaned CD4+.

Amplification by 5'RACE using constant-segment primers produced TCR alpha and TCR beta cDNA libraries that carried sample barcodes and UMIs. TCRdb reprocessed the 5' RACE reads with MiXCR, giving one entry per CDR3 protein. The sample includes hundreds of thousands of distinct CDR3 sequences, roughly 17% seen only once; the top ten take roughly 8.2%. About this clonotype itself: Antigen specificity is unknown.

Per the germline V gene, CDR1 is MNHNS and CDR2 is SASEGT. The CDR3 has 14 amino acids. Trimming pared 8 bases from V and 6 bases from J, leaving 17 bases between. Sample: PBMCs or a T cell subset sorted from them (not recorded which). The receptor's source is an adult woman who had mild COVID-19 (a few samples of this study predate the infection). Cell type and time point are not known. The chain couples TRBV6-1 to TRBJ1-5; possible D gene TRBD1, 6 bases. CDR3 bases: TGTGCCAGCGGTCTAGACAGGCTTGGTCAGCCCCAGCATTTT. It yields the protein CASGLDRLGQPQHF.